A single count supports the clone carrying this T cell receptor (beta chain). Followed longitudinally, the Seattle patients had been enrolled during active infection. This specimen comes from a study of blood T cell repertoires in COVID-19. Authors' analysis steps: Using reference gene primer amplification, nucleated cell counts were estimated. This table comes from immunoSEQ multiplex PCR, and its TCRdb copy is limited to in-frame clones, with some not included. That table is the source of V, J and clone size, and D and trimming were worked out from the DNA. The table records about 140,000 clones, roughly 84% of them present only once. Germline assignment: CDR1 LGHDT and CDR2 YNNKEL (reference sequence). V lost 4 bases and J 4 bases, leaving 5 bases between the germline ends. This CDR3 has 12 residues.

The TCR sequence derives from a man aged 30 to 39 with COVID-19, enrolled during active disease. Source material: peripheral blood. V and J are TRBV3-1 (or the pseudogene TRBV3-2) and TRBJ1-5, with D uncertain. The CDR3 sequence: CASSRANQPQHF. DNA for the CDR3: TGTGCCAGCAGCCGGGCGAATCAGCCCCAGCATTTT.